These 18 T cell receptor beta chains share one sample of origin, sequenced in a study of CD8+CD57+ T cells in acquired aplastic anemia. Genomic DNA provided the template from which TCR beta VDJ and CDR3 profiles were obtained. TCRdb ran MiXCR on the reads and lists one entry per CDR3 protein. The data contain roughly 61,000 distinct CDR3 sequences, about 54% of them seen just once; the ten biggest clones take up roughly 2.5%. Specimen: sorted CD4+, CD8+, or CD8+CD57+ T cells (not recorded which) from PBMCs. The source is a human donor in good health, serving as a control.

This clonotype was seen many times. A much larger clone is a single base away; this may be a read error. V usage is TRBV29-1 and J usage is TRBJ2-1; possible D gene TRBD1, 6 bases. Germline lookup yields CDR1 SQVTM and CDR2 ANQGSEA. The CDR3 covers 14 residues. The DNA of the CDR3 is TGCAGCGTGGGGACACCCGGCTCCTACAGTGAGCAGTTCTTC. This gives the protein CSVGTPGSYSEQFF.

V usage is TRBV7-2 and J usage is TRBJ2-1, with TRBD2 matching 9 bases. The V gene's germline CDR1 is SGHTA and CDR2 FQGNSA. This CDR3 comprises 17 residues. V lost 0 bases, J lost 3 bases, and 6 bases stayed unmatched. The CDR3 DNA sequence: TGTGCCAGCAGCTTAGCCCTGACTAGCGGTGGCTACAATGAGCAGTTCTTC. This sequence encodes CASSLALTSGGYNEQFF.

This sequence joins TRBV12-3 or TRBV12-4 and TRBJ1-2, with a possible D match to TRBD1 (5 bases). CDR3 length: 14 residues. Trimming left V 7 bases short and J 4 bases short, with 16 bases between. CDR3 nucleotides: TGTGCCAGCACCCGTAGGGGCAACCCCTATGGCTACACCTTC. This sequence encodes CASTRRGNPYGYTF.

This clonotype has at least ten counts. This rearrangement joins TRBV19 to TRBJ1-5; the D gene is possibly TRBD1 (5 bases). The CDR3 covers 16 residues. Per germline, CDR1 LNHDA and CDR2 SQIVND (reference sequence). The V gene lost 4 bases and the J gene lost 5 bases, with 18 bases spanning the gap. The CDR3 nucleotides are TGTGCCAGTAGTACCCCCCGGGGACCGCTTGATCAGCCCCAGCATTTT. This gives the protein CASSTPRGPLDQPQHF. Full variable domain (remainder filled in from reference TRBV19 and TRBJ1-5): DGGITQSPKYLFRKEGQNVTLSCEQNLNHDAMYWYRQDPGQGLRLIYYSQIVNDFQKGDIAEGYSVSREKKESFPLTVTSAQKNPTAFYLCASSTPRGPLDQPQHFGDGTRLSIL.

This clonotype was detected only a few times. The rearrangement joins TRBV15 to TRBJ2-3; 8 positions match TRBD1. CDR3 length equals 16 residues. The V gene's germline CDR1 is LNHNV and CDR2 YYDKDF (reference sequence). V was clipped by 0 bases and J by 2 bases; unmatched bases: 4. The CDR3: CATSRDQGASTDTQYF. In DNA, the CDR3 is TGTGCCACCAGCAGAGATCAGGGGGCCTCCACAGATACGCAGTATTTT.

J is TRBJ2-7 and V is TRBV13; perhaps TRBD1 as D (5 bases). Germline assignment: CDR1 PRHDT and CDR2 FYEKMQ (reference sequence). The CDR3 contains 13 residues. V lost 8 bases, J lost 3 bases, and 14 bases lay in between. The CDR3 DNA is TGTGCCAGCTTACCCAGGGCCCTCTACGAGCAGTACTTC. Translation: CASLPRALYEQYF.

The chain combines TRBV9 with TRBJ2-1, with TRBD2 matching over 9 bases. This CDR3 spans 15 amino acids. V was clipped by 1 base and J by 10 bases; unmatched bases: 9. CDR1 SGDLS and CDR2 YYNGEE come from the germline V gene. CDR3: CASSVLAGQVGEQFF. The CDR3, as DNA: TGTGCCAGCAGCGTACTAGCGGGGCAAGTGGGGGAGCAGTTCTTC.

The sample holds many counts of this clonotype. The chain is built from TRBV7-8 and TRBJ2-7, with unresolved D. Germline CDR1 SGHVS, CDR2 FQNEAQ. V was pared by 1 base and J by 0 bases, with 7 bases between. There are 14 residues in the CDR3. The CDR3 sequence is CASSLGRYSYEQYF. The CDR3 DNA reads as TGTGCCAGCAGCTTAGGGCGGTACTCCTACGAGCAGTACTTC.

V and J are TRBV11-2 and TRBJ2-7, with 12 bases that match TRBD1. Germline-derived CDR1 and CDR2 are SGHAT and FQNNGV. V lost 5 bases to trimming and J lost 4 bases; unmatched junction nucleotides: 18. This CDR3 is built from 19 residues. DNA of the CDR3: TGTGCCAGCAGCAGAGGTGGCGGCCTCACGGGACAGGGGGCTTACGAGCAGTACTTC. Translating gives CASSRGGGLTGQGAYEQYF. Full variable domain (outside the CDR3, taken from reference TRBV11-2 and TRBJ2-7): EAGVAQSPRYKIIEKRQSVAFWCNPISGHATLYWYQQILGQGPKLLIQFQNNGVVDDSQLPKDRFSAERLKGVDSTLKIQPAKLEDSAVYLCASSRGGGLTGQGAYEQYFGPGTRLTVT.

A word on this clonotype: This may arise from a read error, as a much more abundant clone is one base away. V and J are TRBV15 and TRBJ1-2; unclear D gene. The ends were cut back, 3 bases at V and 10 bases at J, with 12 bases in the middle. The CDR3 totals 12 residues. Looked up from germline, CDR1 is LNHNV and CDR2 is YYDKDF (reference sequence). The CDR3 spells CATSRVLIDYTF. The DNA for the CDR3 is TGTGCCACCAGCAGGGTGCTAATTGACTACACCTTC.

This clonotype showed up many times. This chain uses TRBV6-1 with TRBJ2-1; 9 bases fit TRBD1. CDR3 length: 16 amino acids. Looked up from germline, CDR1 is MNHNS and CDR2 is SASEGT. The V and J ends lost 3 bases and 8 bases, in that order; junction bases with no gene match: 11. CDR3 region: CASSDHVGQGPDEQFF. The CDR3 bases are TGTGCCAGCAGTGACCATGTGGGACAGGGCCCCGATGAGCAGTTCTTC.

This clonotype was seen only once. J is TRBJ2-1 and V is TRBV20-1; D uncertain. Trimming cost V 5 bases and J 4 bases, with 12 bases left between them. Germline CDR1 DFQATT, CDR2 SNEGSKA (reference sequence). The CDR3 covers 13 residues. The chain's CDR3 is CSASPGPYNEQFF. As DNA, the CDR3 is TGCAGTGCTTCCCCCGGACCATACAATGAGCAGTTCTTC.

This chain uses TRBV20-1 with TRBJ1-6; the D gene is possibly TRBD1 (6 bases). The CDR3 extends over 12 amino acids. V lost 2 bases to trimming and J lost 10 bases, with 9 bases between them. Germline assignment: CDR1 DFQATT and CDR2 SNEGSKA (reference sequence). The CDR3 DNA reads as TGCAGTGCTAGACCCCAGGGGTCACCCCTCCACTTT. Translated, it gives CSARPQGSPLHF.

The chain combines TRBV12-3 or TRBV12-4 with TRBJ2-7, with D perhaps TRBD1 (6 bases). This CDR3 has 13 amino acids. The V end was cut by 2 bases, the J end by 7 bases, with 12 bases between. The CDR3 spells CASSLTTGQEQYF. The DNA for the CDR3 is TGTGCCAGCAGTTTAACCACAGGGCAAGAGCAGTACTTC.

This clonotype has ten or more counts. The J gene is TRBJ2-5, the V gene TRBV6-1; 8 bases match TRBD2. Looked up from germline, CDR1 is MNHNS and CDR2 is SASEGT. V lost 6 bases, J lost 4 bases, and 7 bases stayed unmatched. The CDR3 length is 14 residues. The CDR3 reads CASSVGAGVETQYF. The CDR3 DNA follows: TGTGCCAGCAGCGTGGGAGCGGGAGTAGAGACCCAGTACTTC.

The chain has TRBV11-2 and TRBJ2-1, with 7 bases identical to TRBD1. The CDR3 has 15 amino acids. The germline V gene has CDR1 SGHAT and CDR2 FQNNGV. After removal of 5 bases from V and 1 base from J, the junction contained 5 bases not matched to a gene. CDR3 loop: CASSTGVGSYNEQFF. DNA of the CDR3: TGTGCCAGCAGCACAGGGGTCGGTTCCTACAATGAGCAGTTCTTC.

This clonotype was seen at least ten times. The chain recombines TRBV5-1 with TRBJ1-2, with 8 bases lining up with TRBD1. Germline trimming cut 4 bases from V and 2 bases from J; bases unmatched to any gene: 4. Germline assignment: CDR1 SGHRS and CDR2 YFSETQ. CDR3 length equals 14 residues. This chain's CDR3 is CASSEGQGNYGYTF. In nucleotides, the CDR3 is TGCGCCAGCAGCGAAGGACAGGGAAACTATGGCTACACCTTC.

This clonotype has just one count. One end of the junction varies from germline; a read error may be responsible. J is TRBJ2-3 and V is TRBV20-1; no definite D call. Germline V gene data show CDR1 as DFQATT and CDR2 as SNEGSKA (reference sequence). CDR3 length: 12 amino acids. In nucleotides, the CDR3 is TGCAGTGCTAGAGATCTGGGGAATACGGAGTATTTT. Amino acid sequence: CSARDLGNTEYF.